This entry is about one T cell receptor beta chain. This sample stems from a study of CD4 and CD8 cells across lung adenocarcinoma regions. In germline, CDR1 is SGHNT, CDR2 YENEEA. This CDR3 has 13 amino acids. Deletions cut 3 bases from V and 5 bases from J, with 8 bases between. Samples came from patients with localized non-small cell lung adenocarcinoma. TCRdb ran MiXCR on the PCR reads and lists one entry per CDR3 protein. Of about 19,000 distinct CDR3 sequences detected, 54% appear once; the ten largest clones hold 24%. Material: CD8+ T cells from the center of a lung tumor. This rearrangement joins TRBV11-3 to TRBJ2-1, with D unclear. This TCR came from a female donor with lung adenocarcinoma. The CD4 and CD8 labels of this study may be unreliable. CDR3 loop: CASSLSVDNEQFF. The CDR3 nucleotides read TGTGCCAGCAGCTTGAGCGTCGACAATGAGCAGTTCTTC.